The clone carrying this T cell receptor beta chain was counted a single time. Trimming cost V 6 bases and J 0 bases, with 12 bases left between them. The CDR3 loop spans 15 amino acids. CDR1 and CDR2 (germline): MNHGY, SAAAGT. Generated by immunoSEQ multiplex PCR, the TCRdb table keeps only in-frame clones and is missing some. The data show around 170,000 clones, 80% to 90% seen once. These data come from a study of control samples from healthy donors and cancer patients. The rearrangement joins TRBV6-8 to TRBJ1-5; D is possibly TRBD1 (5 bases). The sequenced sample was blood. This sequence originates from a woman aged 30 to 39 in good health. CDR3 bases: TGTGCCAGCAGCTCCGGGACCCATAGCAATCAGCCCCAGCATTTT. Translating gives CASSSGTHSNQPQHF.